This TCR beta chain was found in a study of blood T cell repertoires in COVID-19. For the study at large: Samples came from the United States, Italy and Spain, spanning acute and convalescent COVID-19. Sample material is recorded as cDNA or gDNA derived from T cells, B-cell-depleted T cells, or PBMCs.

Deletions cut 5 bases from V and 0 bases from J, with 7 bases between. The CDR3 has 13 amino acids. Per the germline V gene, CDR1 is MNHEY and CDR2 is SVGEGT. Original processing methods: Researchers report that nucleated cell counts were estimated from reference gene primer amplification. Clones were read by immunoSEQ multiplex PCR, and TCRdb kept only the in-frame ones, dropping some. Clonal size and the V and J genes are those of that table, whereas D and trimming came from the DNA. The sample carries tens of thousands of clones, about 80% recorded once. Sequencing used peripheral blood. The chain joins TRBV6-2 or TRBV6-3 to TRBJ1-1; D remains ambiguous. This receptor was obtained from a man in his sixties or seventies who had recovered from COVID-19. CDR3 in DNA: TGTGCCAGCAGTAACAGAATGAACACTGAAGCTTTCTTT. Its translation: CASSNRMNTEAFF.